This T cell receptor beta chain was obtained from a study of CD8 T cells in Susac syndrome. Reverse transcription of about 0.45 to 1 ug RNA was performed with random hexamers. One entry per CDR3 protein, called by TCRdb with MiXCR from the immunoSEQ multiplex PCR reads. The data hold about 150,000 distinct CDR3 sequences, with 85% to 95% observed a single time. Trimming pared 5 bases from V and 0 bases from J, leaving 14 bases between. CDR1 is ENHRY, CDR2 SYGVKD, per germline. This CDR3 comprises 15 residues. This clonotype showed up just once. The chain joins TRBV10-3 to TRBJ2-7; D uncertain. The clonotype originates from a human donor with multiple sclerosis. Sequenced material: CD8+ T cells from PBMCs. This CDR3 is CAISSVAAHSYEQYF. The CDR3 bases are TGTGCCATCAGTTCTGTGGCAGCGCACTCCTACGAGCAGTACTTC.